The 5 T cell receptor beta chains in this list originate from one sample, sequenced in a study of blood T cell repertoires in COVID-19. Measured with immunoSEQ multiplex PCR; TCRdb has only the in-frame clones, and not every one. The sample records 300,000 to 400,000 clones, approximately 86% being singletons. Sequencing was carried out using PBMCs or T cells enriched from blood (not recorded which). The receptors stem from a woman in her thirties or forties with acute COVID-19.

The V call is TRBV10-3, the J call TRBJ1-4, with D tentatively TRBD1 (5 bases). The CDR3 consists of 15 residues. Trimming cost V 5 bases and J 0 bases, with 10 bases left between them. CDR1 is ENHRY, CDR2 SYGVKD, per germline. The CDR3 region is CAISPDTATNEKLFF. Here the CDR3 DNA reads TGTGCCATCAGTCCGGACACTGCAACTAATGAAAAACTGTTTTTT.

In regard to this clone: Distinct nucleotide sequences in the sample also encode this CDR3. V and J are TRBV6-2 or TRBV6-3 and TRBJ1-2; tentatively, D is TRBD1 (5 bases). The V gene lost 5 bases and the J gene lost 2 bases, with 6 bases spanning the gap. Germline lookup yields CDR1 MNHEY and CDR2 SVGEGT. The CDR3 is 12 residues long. CDR3 protein: CASSQGNYGYTF. The CDR3 DNA is TGTGCCAGCAGTCAGGGAAACTATGGCTACACCTTC.

This chain joins TRBV6-2 or TRBV6-3 and TRBJ1-6; D is perhaps TRBD1 (5 bases). The CDR3 is 17 amino acids. The germline V and J ends were trimmed by 3 bases and 13 bases, with 25 bases remaining between them. Germline assignment: CDR1 MNHEY and CDR2 SVGEGT. The CDR3 reads CASSYREDTWDWSPLHF. DNA for the CDR3: TGTGCCAGCAGTTATAGGGAAGACACTTGGGACTGGTCGCCCCTCCACTTT.

The rearrangement links TRBV4-1 to TRBJ2-3; 7 nucleotides align to TRBD1. The CDR3 sequence is 14 residues long. J was trimmed by 4 bases and V by 5 bases; bases with no gene match: 6. Germline lookup yields CDR1 MGHRA and CDR2 YSYEKL. The CDR3 DNA reads as TGCGCCAGCAGCTCACAGGGGATCGCAGATACGCAGTATTTT. Residues: CASSSQGIADTQYF.

This chain joins TRBV28 and TRBJ1-2; perhaps TRBD1 as D (6 bases). This CDR3 region has 14 residues. CDR1 is MDHEN and CDR2 is SYDVKM in the germline V gene. V was shortened by 5 bases and J by 4 bases, with 14 bases between the two germline ends. CDR3 coding DNA: TGTGCCAGCAGTCCTCTGACAGGCCCCTATGGCTACACCTTC. Translated: CASSPLTGPYGYTF.